Given below is one T cell receptor beta chain in context. This clonotype was seen more than once but under ten times. Its antigen remains unidentified. The sample holds no much larger clone one base away, and base qualities are not on file. TCR beta CDR3 regions were amplified from RNA transcripts. The first round of RT-PCR for the TCR CDR3 was performed with the HTBI primer set and the Qiagen OneStep RT-PCR kit. Libraries were constructed in a second round of multiplex PCR, after which size selection and purification were carried out. Paired-end sequencing of the libraries was performed with 100 bp reads on an Illumina HiSeq2000. The source study handled its data this way. Raw data were processed with SOAPnuke, discarding reads with adapters, uncalled bases, mean Phred below 15, or no exact constant-primer or identifier match. COPE v1.2.5 was used to merge the high-quality paired reads, and each unique nucleotide sequence was defined as a clonotype. MiTCR v1.1 was used to align the clonotypes against IMGT TRBV, TRBD and TRBJ reference segments. The analysis was restricted to V-J combinations with a frequency above 0.0001, which together covered 99.2% of the repertoires. The TCS score was defined as F50 (clonal expansion) divided by E x V (chaos), with BLOSUM62-based TCRdist calculated between CDR3 peptides within each V-J. Welch's t-statistics and random forest reduced around 520 V-J features to under 15, which were used in a naive Bayes classifier (R e1071). Clones were called with MiXCR by TCRdb after fastp trimmed the public reads at Q25, and only in-frame beta chains were retained. Rows matching on CDR3 protein sequence are summarized as one entry with the most common DNA and genes. TCRdb assigned the V and J calls; the authors' analysis was not used. A total of hundreds of thousands of distinct CDR3 sequences appear in this sample, roughly 14% of them only once. Roughly 13% of the sample is held by the ten biggest clonotypes.

The data derive from a study of T cells in Graves' hyperthyroidism and ophthalmopathy (dated by TCRdb to about 2019). In terms of the full investigation: Peripheral blood was collected at initial diagnosis, before any treatment. Once sampling was done, hyperthyroidism patients were given methimazole at a starting dose of 30 mg daily, whereas ophthalmopathy patients were given high-dose intravenous methylprednisolone. TCR Vbeta CDR3 sequencing of 120 to 150 peripheral blood samples (about 45 ophthalmopathy, around 80 hyperthyroidism and some 17 progressor patients) is reported in the paper. Prospective prediction of ophthalmopathy was tested in an independent validation cohort of 18 to 20 hyperthyroidism patients and 17 patients who later progressed to ophthalmopathy. The 95 to 100 discovery patients were divided at random into training and test sets in a 7:3 ratio. In addition, the study compared T-cell repertoires in thyroid tissue and in blood from six Graves' hyperthyroidism patients. To identify TCR V-J signatures that set the groups apart, the researchers used a discovery cohort of 90 to 100 patients, made up of 40 to 45 with Graves' ophthalmopathy and 55 to 65 with stable Graves' hyperthyroidism. Study-wide conclusions, independent of this receptor: No statistical method was used to fix the sample size in advance, and group allocation was not hidden from the investigators. Most expanded thyroid clonotypes (frequency above 0.001) were also found in blood, which suggests that blood repertoires may mirror thyroid immune responses. A 13 V-J signature model separated ophthalmopathy from stable hyperthyroidism, with just over 85% sensitivity and 81% to 83% specificity in cross-validation and 80%/75% in testing. In validation, the model predicted progression to ophthalmopathy a median of roughly 6.1 months before onset, with around 70% sensitivity and 72.22% specificity.

Ophthalmopathy patients had moderately to severely active disease, Clinical Activity Score of at least 3, NOSPECS grade of at least 4, and duration under 3 months. Any patient with an uncontrolled infection, another autoimmune disease, pregnancy or lactation was excluded. Diagnoses relied on clinical symptoms, serum thyroxine and TRAb, thyroid ultrasound and orbital computed tomography. Ficoll-Paque density gradient centrifugation was used to isolate PBMCs from around 10 ml of fresh peripheral blood. Total RNA was extracted using Trizol reagent, and RNA quality was assessed on an Agilent 2100 Bioanalyzer. Including cysteine and phenylalanine, the CDR3 has 17 amino acids. Of the read, only the CDR3 DNA is kept; its 51 bases are in frame from base 1. CDR1 and CDR2, looked up from the germline V gene (reference sequence), are LNHDA and SQIVND. V and J are trimmed by 6 bases and 2 bases, and the gene matches miss 10 bases of the junction.

The chain is encoded by TRBV19 joined to TRBJ1-6, with TRBD1 matching 7 junction bases. The TCR comes from a man between 18 and 35 years old with Graves' ophthalmopathy. Sequenced input: blood. The CDR3 protein: CASSQGQIIPYNSPLHF. The nucleotide sequence is given as TGTGCCAGTAGCCAGGGACAGATAATACCCTATAATTCACCCCTCCACTTT.